This T cell receptor beta chain was captured in a study of graft-versus-host responses after intestinal transplantation. Study summary: Each recipient received a multivisceral, liver-intestinal, or isolated intestinal graft. Recipients across the board were started on anti-thymocyte globulin induction, then kept on tacrolimus and steroids for around three years. Study findings and constraints: Recipient marrow showed GvH clones, some seen first in ileum or blood. Some patients had graft-donor T cell macrochimerism. In their allografts, the ratios of graft-versus-host to host-versus-graft T cell clones were high.

A word on this clone: Its antigen is not identified.

Only in-frame clones appear in the TCRdb table, and some are missing; sequencing was by immunoSEQ multiplex PCR. The repertoire has 100,000 or so clones, roughly 89% of them found once; the top ten carry roughly 0.2%. This sample comprised unstimulated CD4+ T cells sorted from spleen or lymph node cells, obtained before transplant. The sequence was collected from a human donor who was the organ donor for an intestinal transplant.

The CDR3 loop reads CASSARSRSYNEQFF. CDR3 coding DNA: TGTGCCAGCAGCGCCAGGTCCCGCTCCTACAATGAGCAGTTCTTC. The chain has TRBV9 and TRBJ2-1, with no clear D. With 3 bases removed from V and 0 bases from J, the gap between germline ends came to 10 bases. CDR1 SGDLS and CDR2 YYNGEE come from the germline V gene. This CDR3 is built from 15 residues. Using reference TRBV9 and TRBJ2-1 for the parts outside the CDR3, the full variable domain is DSGVTQTPKHLITATGQRVTLRCSPRSGDLSVYWYQQSLDQGLQFLIQYYNGEERAKGNILERFSAQQFPDLHSELNLSSLELGDSALYFCASSARSRSYNEQFFGPGTRLTVL.